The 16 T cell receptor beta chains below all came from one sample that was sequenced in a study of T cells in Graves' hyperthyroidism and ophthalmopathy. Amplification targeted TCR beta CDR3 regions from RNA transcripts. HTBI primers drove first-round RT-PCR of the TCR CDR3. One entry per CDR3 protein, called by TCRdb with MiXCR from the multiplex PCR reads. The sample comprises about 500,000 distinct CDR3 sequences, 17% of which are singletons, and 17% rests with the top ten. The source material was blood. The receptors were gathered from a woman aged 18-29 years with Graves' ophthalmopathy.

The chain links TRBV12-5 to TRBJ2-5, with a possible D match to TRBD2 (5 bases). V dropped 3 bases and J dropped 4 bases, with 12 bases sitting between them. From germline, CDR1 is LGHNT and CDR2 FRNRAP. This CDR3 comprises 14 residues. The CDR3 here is CASGFYGVTETQYF. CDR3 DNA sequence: TGTGCTAGTGGTTTTTACGGGGTGACAGAGACCCAGTACTTC.

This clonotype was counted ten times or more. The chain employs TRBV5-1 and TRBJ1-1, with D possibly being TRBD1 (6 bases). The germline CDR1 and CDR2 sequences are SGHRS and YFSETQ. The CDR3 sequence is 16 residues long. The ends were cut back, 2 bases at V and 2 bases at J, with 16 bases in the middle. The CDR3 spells CASSFLRTEQNTEAFF. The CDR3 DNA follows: TGCGCCAGCAGCTTTTTACGGACAGAACAAAACACTGAAGCTTTCTTT.

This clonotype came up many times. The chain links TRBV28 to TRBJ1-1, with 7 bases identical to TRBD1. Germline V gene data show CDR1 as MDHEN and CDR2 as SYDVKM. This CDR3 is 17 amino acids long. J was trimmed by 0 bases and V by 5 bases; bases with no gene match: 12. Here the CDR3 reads CASSTDRVYGMNTEAFF. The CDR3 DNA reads TGTGCCAGCAGTACCGACAGGGTATACGGGATGAACACTGAAGCTTTCTTT.

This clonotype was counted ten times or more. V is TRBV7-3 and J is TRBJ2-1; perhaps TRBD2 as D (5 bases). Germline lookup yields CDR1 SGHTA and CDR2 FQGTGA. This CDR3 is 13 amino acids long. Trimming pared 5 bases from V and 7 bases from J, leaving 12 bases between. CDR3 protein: CASSVARGNEQFF. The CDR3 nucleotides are TGTGCCAGCAGCGTCGCCCGAGGGAATGAGCAGTTCTTC.

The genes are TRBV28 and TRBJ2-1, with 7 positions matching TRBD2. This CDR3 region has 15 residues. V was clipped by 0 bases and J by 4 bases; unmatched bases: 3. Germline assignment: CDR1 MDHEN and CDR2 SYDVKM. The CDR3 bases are TGTGCCAGCAGTTTATGGGCTAGCGGATACAATGAGCAGTTCTTC. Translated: CASSLWASGYNEQFF.

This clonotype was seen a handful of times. CDR3 in DNA: TGTGCCAGCTCCCTTACAACAGGGCCCGGAAACACCATATATTTT. It is translated as CASSLTTGPGNTIYF. The chain links TRBV18 to TRBJ1-3; tentatively, D is TRBD1 (6 bases). Trimming left V 6 bases short and J 4 bases short, with 16 bases between. This CDR3 has 15 residues. Germline values: CDR1 KGHSH, CDR2 LQKENI.

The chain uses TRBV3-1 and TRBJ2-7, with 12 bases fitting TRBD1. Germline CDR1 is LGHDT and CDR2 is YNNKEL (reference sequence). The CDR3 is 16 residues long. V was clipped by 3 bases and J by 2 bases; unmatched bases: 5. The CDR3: CASSHSGTGGPYEQYF. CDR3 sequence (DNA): TGTGCCAGCAGCCACTCTGGGACAGGGGGCCCCTACGAGCAGTACTTC.

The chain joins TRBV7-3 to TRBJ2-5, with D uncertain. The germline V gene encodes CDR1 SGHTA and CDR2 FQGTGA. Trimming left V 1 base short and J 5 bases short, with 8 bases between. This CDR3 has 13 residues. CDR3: CASSLNLFETQYF. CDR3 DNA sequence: TGTGCCAGCAGCTTAAACCTCTTCGAGACCCAGTACTTC.

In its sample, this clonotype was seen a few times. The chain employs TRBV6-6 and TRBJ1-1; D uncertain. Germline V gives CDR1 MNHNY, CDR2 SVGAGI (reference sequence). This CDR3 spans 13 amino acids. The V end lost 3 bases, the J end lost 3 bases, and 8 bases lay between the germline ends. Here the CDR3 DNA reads TGTGCCAGCAGTTATTACGGGTACACTGAAGCTTTCTTT. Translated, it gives CASSYYGYTEAFF.

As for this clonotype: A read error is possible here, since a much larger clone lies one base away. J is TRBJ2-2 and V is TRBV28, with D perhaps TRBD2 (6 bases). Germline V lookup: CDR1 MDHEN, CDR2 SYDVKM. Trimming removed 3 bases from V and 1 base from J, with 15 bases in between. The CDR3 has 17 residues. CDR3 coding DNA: TGTGCCAGCAGTTTGGAGGGGCAGGGTGTGAACACCGGGGAGCTGTTTTTT. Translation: CASSLEGQGVNTGELFF.

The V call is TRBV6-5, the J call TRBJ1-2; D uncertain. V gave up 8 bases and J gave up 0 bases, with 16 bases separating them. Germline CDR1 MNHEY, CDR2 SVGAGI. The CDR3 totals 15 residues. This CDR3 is CASGFEVRTNYGYTF. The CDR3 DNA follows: TGTGCCAGCGGTTTTGAAGTCCGAACTAACTATGGCTACACCTTC.

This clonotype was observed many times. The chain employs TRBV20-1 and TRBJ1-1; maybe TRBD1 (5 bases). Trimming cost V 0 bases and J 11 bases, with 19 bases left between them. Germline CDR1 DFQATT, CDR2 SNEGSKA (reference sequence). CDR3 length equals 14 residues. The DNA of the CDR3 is TGCAGTGCTAGAGATCCAGGGAGTACCCGGGGGGCTTTCTTT. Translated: CSARDPGSTRGAFF.

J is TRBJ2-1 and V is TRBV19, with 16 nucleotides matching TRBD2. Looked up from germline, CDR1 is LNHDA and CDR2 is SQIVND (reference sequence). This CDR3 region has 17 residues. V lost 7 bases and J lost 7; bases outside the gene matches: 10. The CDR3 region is CASKRGLAGGLMNEQFF. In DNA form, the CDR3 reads TGTGCCAGTAAGCGGGGACTAGCGGGGGGGCTGATGAATGAGCAGTTCTTC.

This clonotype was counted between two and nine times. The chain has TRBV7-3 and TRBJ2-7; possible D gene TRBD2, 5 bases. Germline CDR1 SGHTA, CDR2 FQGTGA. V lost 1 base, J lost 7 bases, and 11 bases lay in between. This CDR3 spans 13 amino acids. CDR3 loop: CASSLMGSGEQYF. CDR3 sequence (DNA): TGTGCCAGCAGCTTAATGGGCTCGGGAGAGCAGTACTTC.

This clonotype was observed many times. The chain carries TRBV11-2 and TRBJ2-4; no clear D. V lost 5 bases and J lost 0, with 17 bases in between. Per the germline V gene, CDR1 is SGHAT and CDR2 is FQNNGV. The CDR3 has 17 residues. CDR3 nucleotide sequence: TGTGCCAGCAGCCCTGTGTTGTGGGTGGTAGCCAAAAACATTCAGTACTTC. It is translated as CASSPVLWVVAKNIQYF.

The CDR3 sequence is CASSYLSAVANTGELFF. The CDR3, as DNA: TGTGCCAGCAGTTACTTATCGGCAGTGGCGAACACCGGGGAGCTGTTTTTT. The chain joins TRBV6-2 or TRBV6-3 to TRBJ2-2; D not certain. V was trimmed by 1 base and J by 0 bases, leaving 12 bases between them. Germline CDR1 and CDR2: MNHEY and SVGEGT. This CDR3 is built from 17 residues.